A selection of T cell receptor beta chains follows, all from one sample in a study of Ad26.COV2.S vaccination and SARS-CoV-2 variants. The protocol was immunoSEQ multiplex PCR, while the TCRdb copy is restricted to in-frame clones and leaves out a portion. The sample lists 450,000 to 550,000 clones; 70% to 90% were seen once. Here the sequenced sample was peripheral blood, taken in a trial of Ad26.COV2.S vaccine versus placebo. These receptors were obtained from a person aged 18-65 years who received the Ad26.COV2.S COVID-19 vaccine or a placebo. The CDR3 runs from the conserved cysteine through the conserved F or W. A D gene is named only where the DNA matches it firmly. Size values are once, few and many counts, or a class for expanded clones, and some rows have none.

TRBV5-4,.,.,TRBJ2-7,CASSGGPGATNYEQYF,TGTGCCAGCAGCGGGGGGCCGGGGGCAACTAACTACGAGCAGTACTTC
TRBV5-1,once,.,TRBJ1-4,CASSPDRSTNEKLFF,TGCGCCAGCAGCCCGGACAGATCAACTAATGAAAAACTGTTTTTT
TRBV3-1/TRBV3-2,.,.,TRBJ1-4,CASSPRGGKREKLFF,TGTGCCAGCAGCCCCCGTGGGGGGAAACGTGAAAAACTGTTTTTT
TRBV7-2,once,.,TRBJ1-3,CASSWGGPGRNTIYF,TGTGCCAGCAGCTGGGGAGGACCGGGGCGAAACACCATATATTTT
TRBV7-9,.,.,TRBJ2-7,CASSLEGGYEQYF,TGTGCCAGCAGCCTCGAGGGCGGCTACGAGCAGTACTTC
TRBV3-1/TRBV3-2,.,TRBD1,TRBJ2-7,CASSQGFGTGGYEQYF,TGTGCCAGCAGCCAAGGATTCGGGACAGGGGGCTACGAGCAGTACTTC
TRBV19,.,.,TRBJ1-1,CASSISLSPIGAFF,TGTGCCAGTAGTATATCCCTAAGCCCGATTGGGGCTTTCTTT
TRBV30,.,.,TRBJ1-3,CAWSDRFFSGNTIYF,TGTGCCTGGAGTGACCGGTTTTTCTCTGGAAACACCATATATTTT
TRBV7-9,.,TRBD2,TRBJ2-1,CASSLIFPGLAYNEQFF,TGTGCCAGCAGCTTAATTTTTCCCGGACTAGCCTACAATGAGCAGTTCTTC
TRBV29-1,.,TRBD2,TRBJ2-1,CSVVGGGLVDEQFF,TGCAGCGTTGTTGGCGGGGGTCTCGTTGATGAGCAGTTCTTC
TRBV13,.,TRBD2,TRBJ2-3,CASSLLAGRDTQYF,TGTGCCAGCAGCTTACTAGCGGGTAGGGATACGCAGTATTTT
TRBV5-1,.,TRBD1,TRBJ1-2,CASSRTGEDGYTF,TGCGCCAGCAGCAGGACAGGGGAGGACGGCTACACCTTC
TRBV15,.,TRBD2,TRBJ2-1,CATSRDSGSLYNEQFF,TGTGCCACCAGCAGGGACAGCGGGAGCCTATACAATGAGCAGTTCTTC
TRBV5-1,.,TRBD2,TRBJ2-3,CASSLVSGGSWPDTQYF,TGCGCCAGCAGCTTGGTCTCTGGCGGGAGCTGGCCAGATACGCAGTATTTT